The rows below give T cell receptor beta chains drawn from one sample of a study of T cells in Graves' hyperthyroidism and ophthalmopathy. Using its own MiXCR run on the multiplex PCR reads, TCRdb lists one record per CDR3 protein. This table holds approximately 590,000 distinct CDR3 sequences, 15% to 18% found once. The sequencing sample was made of blood. The source is a woman aged 25 to 39 with Graves' hyperthyroidism. CDR3s include the opening cysteine and the closing phenylalanine or tryptophan. D genes are given only for firm matches. Size is stated for part of the rows, as once, few or many counts, or as a class when the clone is expanded.

>TRBJ2-4|TRBV18|NA|few
CASSPEGRNIQYF
TGTGCCAGCTCACCGGAGGGGAGAAACATTCAGTACTTC
>TRBJ2-7|TRBV20-1|TRBD2|few
CSARGKREGLHEQYF
TGCAGTGCTAGAGGCAAGCGGGAGGGCCTCCACGAGCAGTACTTC
>TRBJ2-3|TRBV18|TRBD2|NA
CASSPRLAGATSTDTQYF
TGTGCCAGCTCACCACGGCTAGCGGGAGCAACTAGCACAGATACGCAGTATTTT
>TRBJ2-7|TRBV9|TRBD2|few
CASSVGASGTYEQYF
TGTGCCAGCAGCGTAGGGGCTAGCGGGACCTACGAGCAGTACTTC
>TRBJ2-7|TRBV29-1|TRBD2|NA
CSVEGGRAYEQYF
TGCAGCGTTGAAGGCGGGAGGGCCTACGAGCAGTACTTC
>TRBJ2-7|TRBV11-2|TRBD1|many
CASSLPLQGADHEQYF
TGTGCCAGCAGTCTCCCCCTACAGGGGGCGGATCACGAGCAGTACTTC
>TRBJ1-5|TRBV20-1|NA|NA
CSAREALHQPQHF
TGCAGTGCTAGAGAGGCACTACATCAGCCCCAGCATTTT
>TRBJ2-4|TRBV5-6|NA|few
CASSLVDGILAKNIQYF
TGTGCCAGCAGCTTAGTGGACGGGATATTAGCCAAAAACATTCAGTACTTC
>TRBJ2-5|TRBV6-1|NA|NA
CASSIRKGETQYF
TGTGCCAGCAGTATTAGAAAGGGTGAGACCCAGTACTTC
>TRBJ1-5|TRBV6-1|NA|NA
CASSDRGVNQPQHF
TGTGCCAGCAGTGACAGGGGAGTTAATCAGCCCCAGCATTTT
>TRBJ2-3|TRBV20-1|TRBD2|once
CSARDREGVTDTQYF
TGCAGTGCTAGAGATCGGGAGGGGGTCACAGATACGCAGTATTTT
>TRBJ2-2|TRBV12-3/TRBV12-4|TRBD2|many
CASSLDSGSATGELFF
TGTGCCAGCAGTTTAGATAGCGGGAGTGCCACCGGGGAGCTGTTTTTT
>TRBJ2-6|TRBV6-2/TRBV6-3|NA|NA
CASPGPTTQANVLTF
TGTGCCAGCCCTGGACCGACCACCCAGGCCAACGTCCTGACTTTC
>TRBJ2-7|TRBV4-2|NA|many
CASSQGEGLYEQYF
TGTGCCAGCAGCCAAGGTGAGGGCCTCTACGAGCAGTACTTC
>TRBJ2-7|TRBV6-1|TRBD1|many
CASTPERDRGPYEQYF
TGTGCCAGCACCCCCGAAAGGGACAGGGGGCCCTACGAGCAGTACTTC
>TRBJ2-1|TRBV9|NA|few
CASSVVSRVGSSYNEQFF
TGTGCCAGCAGCGTAGTTAGTAGGGTAGGCAGCTCCTACAATGAGCAGTTCTTC
>TRBJ2-1|TRBV27|NA|many
CASRPEQTYNEQFF
TGTGCCAGCAGACCTGAACAGACCTACAATGAGCAGTTCTTC
>TRBJ2-5|TRBV11-2|NA|many
CASSFFSAYQETQYF
TGTGCCAGCAGCTTCTTTAGCGCCTACCAAGAGACCCAGTACTTC
>TRBJ2-5|TRBV3-1|NA|few
CASSPHSAETQYF
TGTGCCAGCAGCCCCCACTCTGCAGAGACCCAGTACTTC
>TRBJ2-3|TRBV12-3/TRBV12-4|NA|many
CASSWGLGGTDTQYF
TGTGCCAGCAGTTGGGGGCTGGGGGGCACAGATACGCAGTATTTT
>TRBJ2-7|TRBV9|TRBD2|few
CASSVADGRGRLGGEQYF
TGTGCCAGCAGCGTAGCCGACGGGAGGGGCCGCCTAGGCGGCGAGCAGTACTTC
>TRBJ1-6|TRBV7-2|TRBD1|few
CASSLATGGNNSPLHF
TGTGCCAGCAGCTTAGCAACAGGGGGGAATAATTCACCCCTCCACTTT
>TRBJ2-7|TRBV6-1|TRBD1|NA
CASSPGTEILEQYF
TGTGCCAGCAGTCCCGGGACAGAAATCCTCGAGCAGTACTTC
>TRBJ2-7|TRBV29-1|NA|many
CSPRTRVYEQYF
TGCAGCCCCCGCACGAGGGTCTACGAGCAGTACTTC
>TRBJ2-7|TRBV11-1|NA|many
CASSRSGTNYEQYF
TGTGCCAGCAGCCGATCCGGGACCAACTACGAGCAGTACTTC
>TRBJ2-1|TRBV27|TRBD2|many
CASSFERGEAYNEQFF
TGTGCCAGCAGTTTCGAGCGGGGAGAAGCGTACAATGAGCAGTTCTTC
>TRBJ2-3|TRBV28|TRBD2|many
CASSQIAGGPTDTQYF
TGTGCCAGCAGTCAAATAGCGGGAGGGCCAACAGATACGCAGTATTTT
>TRBJ1-6|TRBV5-6|NA|few
CASSAGVTGSSPLHF
TGTGCCAGCAGCGCGGGGGTTACAGGGAGTTCACCCCTCCACTTT
>TRBJ2-6|TRBV12-5|NA|NA
CASGLVLSSGANVLTF
TGTGCTAGTGGTTTGGTACTAAGCTCTGGGGCCAACGTCCTGACTTTC
>TRBJ1-2|TRBV4-2|NA|few
CASSSKEGTGLFYGYTF
TGTGCCAGCAGCTCAAAAGAAGGGACGGGTTTATTCTATGGCTACACCTTC
>TRBJ2-3|TRBV20-1|TRBD2|NA
CSARGTSGTTDTQYF
TGCAGTGCTAGAGGCACTAGCGGGACAACAGATACGCAGTATTTT
>TRBJ2-1|TRBV24-1|NA|few
CATSDSPGGEQFF
TGTGCCACCAGTGATTCACCAGGGGGGGAGCAGTTCTTC
>TRBJ1-4|TRBV6-1|NA|many
CASSGVQLATNEKLFF
TGTGCCAGCAGTGGTGTACAGCTTGCAACTAATGAAAAACTGTTTTTT
>TRBJ2-2|TRBV4-1|TRBD2|few
CASSQYWTSGTNTGELFF
TGCGCCAGCAGCCAGTACTGGACTAGCGGGACGAACACCGGGGAGCTGTTTTTT
>TRBJ2-1|TRBV6-2/TRBV6-3|TRBD2|once
CASGSGRAYYNEQFF
TGTGCCAGCGGTAGCGGGAGGGCCTACTACAATGAGCAGTTCTTC
>TRBJ2-3|TRBV20-1|TRBD2|many
CSARDTKSDWTSGSTDTQYF
TGCAGTGCTAGAGACACCAAATCAGACTGGACTAGCGGGAGTACAGATACGCAGTATTTT
>TRBJ2-3|TRBV6-1|NA|NA
CASSDRQFTDTQYF
TGTGCCAGCAGTGACAGACAGTTCACAGATACGCAGTATTTT
>TRBJ2-1|TRBV6-1|NA|few
CASRNLRAQFF
TGTGCCAGCAGGAATTTACGTGCGCAGTTCTTC
>TRBJ2-2|TRBV19|NA|NA
CASSISLALGELFF
TGTGCCAGTAGTATTAGCCTAGCCCTCGGGGAGCTGTTTTTT
>TRBJ2-1|TRBV6-1|NA|NA
CASSPSRSNEQFF
TGTGCCAGCAGCCCCTCCAGGAGCAATGAGCAGTTCTTC
>TRBJ2-6|TRBV27|TRBD2|NA
CASRGGGSGANVLTF
TGTGCCAGCAGGGGGGGGGGGAGTGGGGCCAACGTCCTGACTTTC
>TRBJ2-3|TRBV20-1|TRBD2|many
CSANPSGRRTDTQYF
TGCAGTGCAAATCCTAGCGGGAGGCGCACAGATACGCAGTATTTT